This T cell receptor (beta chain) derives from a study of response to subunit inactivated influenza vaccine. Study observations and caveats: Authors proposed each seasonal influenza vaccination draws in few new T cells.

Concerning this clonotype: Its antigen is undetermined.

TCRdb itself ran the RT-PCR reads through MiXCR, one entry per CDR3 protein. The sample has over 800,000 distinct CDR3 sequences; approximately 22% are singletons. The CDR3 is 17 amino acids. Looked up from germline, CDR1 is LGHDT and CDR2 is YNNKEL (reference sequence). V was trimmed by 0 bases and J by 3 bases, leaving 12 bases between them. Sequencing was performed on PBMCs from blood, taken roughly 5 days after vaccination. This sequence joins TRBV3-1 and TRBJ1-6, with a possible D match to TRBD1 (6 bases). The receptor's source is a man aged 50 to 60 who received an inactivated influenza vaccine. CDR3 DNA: TGTGCCAGCAGCCAAGACGGGGGCATCTTCTATAATTCACCCCTCCACTTT. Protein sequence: CASSQDGGIFYNSPLHF.